The 6 T cell receptor beta chains reported below all come from one sample, sequenced in a study of untreated major depressive disorder. Overall study findings and caveats: CD4+ T cells from depressed patients used TRBV05-01 (Vbeta 5.1) more often than controls.

Produced via immunoSEQ multiplex PCR; TCRdb's table is partial and in-frame only. The sample has 17,000 or so clones, roughly 90% seen once; the top ten hold 0.55% to 0.75%. Their recognized antigens are unknown. The sample comprised CD4+ T cells from PBMCs. All receptors come from a woman between 40 and 50 years old with major depressive disorder.

The V call is TRBV27, the J call TRBJ2-1; no clear D gene. The CDR3 is 15 residues long. Germline values: CDR1 MNHEY, CDR2 SMNVEV (reference sequence). Trimming stripped 0 bases from V and 2 bases from J, with 8 bases between. CDR3 protein: CASSLSRNPYNEQFF. The CDR3 DNA sequence: TGTGCCAGCAGTTTATCTAGGAACCCCTACAATGAGCAGTTCTTC.

This chain connects TRBV2 to TRBJ2-1, with TRBD2 matching over 9 bases. Germline lookup yields CDR1 SNHLY and CDR2 FYNNEI. J gave up 2 bases and V 2 bases, and 1 base lay outside the gene matches. CDR3 length: 15 amino acids. The CDR3 here is CASSESGGPYNEQFF. DNA of the CDR3: TGTGCCAGCAGTGAAAGCGGGGGGCCCTACAATGAGCAGTTCTTC.

The CDR3, as DNA: TGTGCCAGCTCAGGGACCACTGAAGCTTTCTTT. Amino acids: CASSGTTEAFF. J is TRBJ1-1 and V is TRBV18, with a possible D match to TRBD1 (5 bases). Trimming left V 5 bases short and J 4 bases short, with 5 bases between. Germline V lookup: CDR1 KGHSH, CDR2 LQKENI. This CDR3 contains 11 residues.

The rearrangement uses TRBV6-4 and TRBJ1-2; D remains unclear. Germline V gene lookup returns CDR1 MRHNA and CDR2 SNTAGT. The CDR3 runs 11 residues. V was shortened by 2 bases and J by 10 bases, with 8 bases between the two germline ends. The CDR3 DNA reads as TGTGCCAGCAGTGACGGTTTTGACTACACCTTC. It codes for CASSDGFDYTF.

This sequence joins TRBV5-5 and TRBJ1-3; 8 nucleotides line up with TRBD1. CDR1 SGHKS and CDR2 YYEKEE come from the germline V gene (reference sequence). Losses at the gene ends were 0 bases for V and 2 bases for J; bases not matched to a gene: 1. CDR3 length: 15 amino acids. This CDR3 is CASSLETGAGNTIYF. CDR3 DNA: TGTGCCAGCAGCTTGGAGACAGGGGCTGGAAACACCATATATTTT.

The rearrangement joins TRBV7-3 to TRBJ1-1; D uncertain. The germline V gene encodes CDR1 SGHTA and CDR2 FQGTGA. Between the trimmed V and J ends, which lost 4 bases and 1 base, there was a span of 4 bases. This CDR3 contains 12 residues. This CDR3 is CASSSQNTEAFF. The CDR3 region has the DNA TGTGCCAGCAGCTCGCAGAACACTGAAGCTTTCTTT.